Given below is one T cell receptor beta chain in context. How the authors handled the data: The assay estimated nucleated cells by amplifying reference gene primers. Data came from immunoSEQ multiplex PCR; TCRdb stores just in-frame clones and leaves some out. V and J calls and clone size are as listed in that table; D and trimming were resolved from the DNA. Of 90,000 to 150,000 clones listed, more than 85% are singletons. The sample belongs to a study of blood T cell repertoires in COVID-19. On the study more broadly: Samples came from the United States, Italy and Spain, spanning acute and convalescent COVID-19. The cDNA or gDNA used as material had been derived from T cells, B-cell-depleted T cells, or PBMCs.

Germline lookup yields CDR1 MDHEN and CDR2 SYDVKM. V was cut by 3 bases and J by 2 bases, with 13 bases left in between. This CDR3 comprises 15 residues. The sample taken for sequencing was peripheral blood. The chain links TRBV28 to TRBJ1-2, with D maybe TRBD1 (5 bases). This sequence was found in a human donor with acute or convalescent COVID-19. The donor label of this sample is uncertain. The CDR3 loop is CASSLLIGGNYGYTF. In nucleotides, the CDR3 is TGTGCCAGCAGTTTGCTTATCGGGGGGAACTATGGCTACACCTTC.